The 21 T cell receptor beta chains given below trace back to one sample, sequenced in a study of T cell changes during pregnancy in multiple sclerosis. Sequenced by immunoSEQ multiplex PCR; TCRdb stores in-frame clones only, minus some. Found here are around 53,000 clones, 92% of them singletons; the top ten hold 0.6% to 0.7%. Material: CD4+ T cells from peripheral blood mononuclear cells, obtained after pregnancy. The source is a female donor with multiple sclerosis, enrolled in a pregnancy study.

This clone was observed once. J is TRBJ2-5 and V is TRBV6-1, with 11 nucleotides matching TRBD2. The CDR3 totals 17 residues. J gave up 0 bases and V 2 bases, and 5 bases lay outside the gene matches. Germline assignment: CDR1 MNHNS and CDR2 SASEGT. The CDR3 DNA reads TGTGCCAGCAGTGAACAGGCTAGCGGGGGGTACCAAGAGACCCAGTACTTC. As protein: CASSEQASGGYQETQYF.

CDR3 bases: TGTGCCAGCAGTGAACAAGGACCTGGGGCCACAGATACGCAGTATTTT. Translation: CASSEQGPGATDTQYF. The genes are TRBV2 and TRBJ2-3, with TRBD1 as a possible D gene (5 bases). V gave up 2 bases and J gave up 2 bases, with 14 bases separating them. There are 16 residues in the CDR3. CDR1 is SNHLY, CDR2 FYNNEI, per germline.

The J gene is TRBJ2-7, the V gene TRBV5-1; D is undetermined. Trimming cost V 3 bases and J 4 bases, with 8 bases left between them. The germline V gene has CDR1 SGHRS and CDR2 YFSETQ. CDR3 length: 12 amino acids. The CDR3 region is CASSSQTYEQYF. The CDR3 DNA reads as TGCGCCAGCAGCTCCCAGACATACGAGCAGTACTTC.

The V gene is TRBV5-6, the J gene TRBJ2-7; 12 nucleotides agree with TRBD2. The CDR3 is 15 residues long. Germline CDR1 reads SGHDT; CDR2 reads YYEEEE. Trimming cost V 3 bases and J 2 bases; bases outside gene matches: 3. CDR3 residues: CASSSRLAGAYEQYF. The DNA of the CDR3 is TGTGCCAGCAGCTCACGACTAGCGGGGGCCTACGAGCAGTACTTC.

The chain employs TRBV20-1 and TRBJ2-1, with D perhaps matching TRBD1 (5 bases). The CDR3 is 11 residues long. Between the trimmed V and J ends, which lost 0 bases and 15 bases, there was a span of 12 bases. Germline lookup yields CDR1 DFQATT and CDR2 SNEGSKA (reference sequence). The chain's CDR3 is CSARDGARTFF. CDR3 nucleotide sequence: TGCAGTGCTAGAGATGGGGCCCGGACGTTCTTC.

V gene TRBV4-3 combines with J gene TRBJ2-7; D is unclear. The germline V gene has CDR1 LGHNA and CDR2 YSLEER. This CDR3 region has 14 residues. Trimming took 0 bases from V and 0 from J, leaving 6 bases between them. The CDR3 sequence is CASSQEEYSYEQYF. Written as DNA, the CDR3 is TGCGCCAGCAGCCAAGAAGAGTACTCCTACGAGCAGTACTTC.

DNA of the CDR3: TGTGCCAGCAGGCCGACAGGGGTCGCAGATACGCAGTATTTT. Translating it yields CASRPTGVADTQYF. This chain links TRBV6-6 with TRBJ2-3; 8 bases align to TRBD1. This CDR3 is 14 amino acids long. With V trimmed by 6 bases and J by 4 bases, 6 bases remained unmatched. Germline V gives CDR1 MNHNY, CDR2 SVGAGI (reference sequence).

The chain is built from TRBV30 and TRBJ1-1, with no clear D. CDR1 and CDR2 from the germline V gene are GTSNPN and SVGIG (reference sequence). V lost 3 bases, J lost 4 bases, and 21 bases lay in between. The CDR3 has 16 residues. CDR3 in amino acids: CAWRPRSPARGTEAFF. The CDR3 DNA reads TGTGCCTGGAGGCCAAGGTCCCCGGCCCGGGGCACTGAAGCTTTCTTT.

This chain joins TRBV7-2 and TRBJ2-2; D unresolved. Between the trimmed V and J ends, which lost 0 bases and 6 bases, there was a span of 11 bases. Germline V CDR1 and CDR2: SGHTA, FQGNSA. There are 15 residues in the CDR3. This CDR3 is CASSLASNAAGELFF. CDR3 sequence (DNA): TGTGCCAGCAGCTTAGCGAGCAACGCCGCCGGGGAGCTGTTTTTT.

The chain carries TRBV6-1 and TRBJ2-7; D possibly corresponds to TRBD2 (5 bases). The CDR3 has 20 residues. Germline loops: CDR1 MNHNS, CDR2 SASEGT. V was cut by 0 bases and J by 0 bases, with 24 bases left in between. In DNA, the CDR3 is TGTGCCAGCAGTGAAGCCGCGTACTCCGGCGGGCCCAAACCCTCCTACGAGCAGTACTTC. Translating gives CASSEAAYSGGPKPSYEQYF.

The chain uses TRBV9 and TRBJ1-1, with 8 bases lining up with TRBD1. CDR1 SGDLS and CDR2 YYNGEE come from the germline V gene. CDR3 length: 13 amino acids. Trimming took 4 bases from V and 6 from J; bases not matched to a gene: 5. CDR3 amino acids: CASSFRTGSEAFF. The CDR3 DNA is TGTGCCAGCAGCTTTAGGACAGGGTCTGAAGCTTTCTTT.

CDR3 DNA: TGTGCCAGCAGCCAAGATACGGGTCAGCCCCAGCATTTT. Amino acids: CASSQDTGQPQHF. The chain combines TRBV4-2 with TRBJ1-5; no clear D. V lost 0 bases and J lost 6, with 6 bases in between. CDR3 size: 13 residues. Germline V gene sequence: CDR1 LGHNA, CDR2 YNFKEQ.

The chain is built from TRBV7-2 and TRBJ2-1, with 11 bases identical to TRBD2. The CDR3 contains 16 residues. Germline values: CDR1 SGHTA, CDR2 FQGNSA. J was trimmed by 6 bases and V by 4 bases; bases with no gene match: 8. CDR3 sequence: CASSYYSGGARNEQFF. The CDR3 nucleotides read TGTGCCAGCAGCTATTATAGCGGGGGGGCTCGCAATGAGCAGTTCTTC.

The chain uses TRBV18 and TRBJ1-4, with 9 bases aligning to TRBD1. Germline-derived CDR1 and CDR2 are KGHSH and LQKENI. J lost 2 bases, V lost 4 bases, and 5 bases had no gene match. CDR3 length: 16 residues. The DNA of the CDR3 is TGTGCCAGCTCACGGGACAGGGTATATACTAATGAAAAACTGTTTTTT. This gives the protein CASSRDRVYTNEKLFF.

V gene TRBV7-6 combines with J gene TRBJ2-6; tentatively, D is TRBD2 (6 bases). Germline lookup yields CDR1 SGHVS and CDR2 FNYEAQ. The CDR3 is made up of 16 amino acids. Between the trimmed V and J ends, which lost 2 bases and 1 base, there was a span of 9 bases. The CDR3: CASSLFGGSGANVLTF. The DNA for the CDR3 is TGTGCCAGCAGCTTATTCGGGGGATCTGGGGCCAACGTCCTGACTTTC.

In DNA form, the CDR3 reads TGTGCCAGCAGTTCGCAGGGGGCTAGTATTTCACCCCTCCACTTT. Its protein product is CASSSQGASISPLHF. The genes are TRBV6-5 and TRBJ1-6; the match to TRBD1 covers 8 bases. The length of the CDR3 is 15 residues. Looked up from germline, CDR1 is MNHEY and CDR2 is SVGAGI. With V trimmed by 4 bases and J by 9 bases, 8 bases remained unmatched.

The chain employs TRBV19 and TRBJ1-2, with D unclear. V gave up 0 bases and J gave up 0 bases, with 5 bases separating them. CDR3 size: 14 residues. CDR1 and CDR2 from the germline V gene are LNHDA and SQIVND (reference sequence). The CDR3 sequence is CASSIEAANYGYTF. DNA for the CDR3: TGTGCCAGTAGTATAGAGGCTGCTAACTATGGCTACACCTTC. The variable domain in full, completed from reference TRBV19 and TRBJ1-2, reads DGGITQSPKYLFRKEGQNVTLSCEQNLNHDAMYWYRQDPGQGLRLIYYSQIVNDFQKGDIAEGYSVSREKKESFPLTVTSAQKNPTAFYLCASSIEAANYGYTFGSGTRLTVV.

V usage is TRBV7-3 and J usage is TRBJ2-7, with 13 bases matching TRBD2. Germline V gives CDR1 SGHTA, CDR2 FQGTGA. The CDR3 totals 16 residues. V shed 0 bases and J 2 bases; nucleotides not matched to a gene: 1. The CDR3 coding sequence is TGTGCCAGCAGCTTAACCGGGACTAGCGGGGCCTACGAGCAGTACTTC. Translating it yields CASSLTGTSGAYEQYF.

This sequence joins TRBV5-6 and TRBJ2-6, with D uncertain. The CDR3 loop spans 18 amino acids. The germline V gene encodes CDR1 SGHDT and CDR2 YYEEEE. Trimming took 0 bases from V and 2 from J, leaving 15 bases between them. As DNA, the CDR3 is TGTGCCAGCAGCTTGGTGGCGAGGCCCCGGGCTGGGGCCAACGTCCTGACTTTC. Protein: CASSLVARPRAGANVLTF.

The CDR3 bases are TGTGCCATCAGTGATGGAGCCCCAGCTGAGCAGTTCTTC. Residues: CAISDGAPAEQFF. The V gene is TRBV10-3, the J gene TRBJ2-1; no definite D call. Germline V gives CDR1 ENHRY, CDR2 SYGVKD. This CDR3 region has 13 residues. V was cut by 3 bases and J by 9 bases, with 12 bases left in between.

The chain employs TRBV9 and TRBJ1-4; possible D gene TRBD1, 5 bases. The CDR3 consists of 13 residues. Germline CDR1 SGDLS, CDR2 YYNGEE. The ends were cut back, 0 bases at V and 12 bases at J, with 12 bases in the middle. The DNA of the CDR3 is TGTGCCAGCAGCGTAGCCAGGGTAGGCGAACTGTTTTTT. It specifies CASSVARVGELFF.